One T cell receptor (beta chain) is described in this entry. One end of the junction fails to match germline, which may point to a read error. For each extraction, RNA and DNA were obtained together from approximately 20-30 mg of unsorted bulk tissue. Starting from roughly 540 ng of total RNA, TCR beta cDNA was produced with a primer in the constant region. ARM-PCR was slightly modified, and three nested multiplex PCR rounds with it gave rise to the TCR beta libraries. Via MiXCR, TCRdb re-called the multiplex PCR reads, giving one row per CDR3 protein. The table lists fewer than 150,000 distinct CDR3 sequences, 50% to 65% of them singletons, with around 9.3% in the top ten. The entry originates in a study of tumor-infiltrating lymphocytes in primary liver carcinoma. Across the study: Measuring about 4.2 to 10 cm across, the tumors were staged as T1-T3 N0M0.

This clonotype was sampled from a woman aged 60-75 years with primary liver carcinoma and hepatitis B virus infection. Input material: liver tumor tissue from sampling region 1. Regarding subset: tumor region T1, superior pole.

The CDR3 DNA sequence: TGTGCCAGTAGCCCCTTCTGGGCAGACCAAGAGACCAAGTACTTC. Its translation is CASSPFWADQETKYF. V is TRBV11-2 and J is TRBJ2-5, with D unclear. This CDR3 is 15 amino acids long. CDR1 and CDR2 (germline): SGHAT, FQNNGV.